These 27 T cell receptor beta chains originate from one sample sequenced in a study of shared clonotypes between healthy human individuals. Naive CD8 isolation took CD45RO-negative cells positively selected for CCR7 and excluded terminally differentiated effector memory CD45RA+ cells. Profiling relied on immunoSEQ multiplex PCR, and the TCRdb table lists in-frame clones only, not all of them. The sample includes 2 million to 2.5 million clones, approximately 95% of them seen just once. The sample taken for sequencing was naive CD8+ T cells sorted from blood. The receptors stem from a man aged 18 to 30 in good health.

The V and J genes are TRBV5-4 and TRBJ2-7, with TRBD2 matching over 9 bases. Germline V CDR1 and CDR2: SGHNT, YYREEE (reference sequence). The length of the CDR3 is 15 residues. The V and J ends lost 5 bases and 4 bases, in that order; junction bases with no gene match: 10. CDR3 DNA sequence: TGTGCCAGCAGTCAAGAGGCGGGGGGGCGGTACGAGCAGTACTTC. Its protein is CASSQEAGGRYEQYF.

This chain connects TRBV5-1 to TRBJ2-5, with 7 bases matching TRBD1. The V segment lost 1 base and the J segment 0 bases; nucleotides outside the gene matches: 3. The germline CDR1 and CDR2 sequences are SGHRS and YFSETQ. The CDR3 sequence is 15 residues long. CDR3 protein: CASSLMGQHQETQYF. CDR3 nucleotide sequence: TGCGCCAGCAGCTTGATGGGACAGCACCAAGAGACCCAGTACTTC.

The chain employs TRBV18 and TRBJ1-2, with a tentative D call TRBD1 (6 bases). The germline gives CDR1 KGHSH, CDR2 LQKENI. The CDR3 is 16 amino acids. Trimming stripped 3 bases from V and 0 bases from J, with 14 bases between. The CDR3 is CASSPPGGPSNYGYTF. The CDR3 DNA sequence: TGTGCCAGCTCACCCCCCGGGGGGCCCTCTAACTATGGCTACACCTTC.

The gene calls are TRBV5-1 and TRBJ2-7, with D possibly matching TRBD1 (5 bases). Between the trimmed V and J ends, which lost 4 bases and 4 bases, there was a span of 12 bases. CDR1 and CDR2 (germline): SGHRS, YFSETQ. This CDR3 has 13 residues. The CDR3 nucleotides read TGCGCCAGCAGCCAGGACACATATTACGAGCAGTACTTC. Protein: CASSQDTYYEQYF. Variable domain in full (rest from reference TRBV5-1 and TRBJ2-7): KAGVTQTPRYLIKTRGQQVTLSCSPISGHRSVSWYQQTPGQGLQFLFEYFSETQRNKGNFPGRFSGRQFSNSRSEMNVSTLELGDSALYLCASSQDTYYEQYFGPGTRLTVT.

This rearrangement joins TRBV11-2 to TRBJ2-5; 9 bases map to TRBD2. J was trimmed by 4 bases and V by 5 bases; bases with no gene match: 8. CDR3 length equals 15 residues. The germline gives CDR1 SGHAT, CDR2 FQNNGV. The CDR3 region is CASSHWTSELETQYF. CDR3 nucleotides: TGTGCCAGCAGCCACTGGACTAGCGAGTTAGAGACCCAGTACTTC.

In this sample, this clone turned up once. A read error may account for a junction end that differs from germline. The chain recombines TRBV25-1 with TRBJ1-5; D unclear. Looked up from germline, CDR1 is MGHDK and CDR2 is SYGVNS. This CDR3 has 14 amino acids. The CDR3: CTSSEWQNTQPQHF. In nucleotides, the CDR3 is TGTACCAGCAGTGAATGGCAGAATACTCAGCCCCAGCATTTT.

The chain recombines TRBV30 with TRBJ2-7, with D possibly TRBD1 on 6 matching bases. Germline values: CDR1 GTSNPN, CDR2 SVGIG (reference sequence). The CDR3 runs 13 residues. V was trimmed by 4 bases and J by 5 bases, leaving 15 bases between them. CDR3 region: CAWTLEGGHEQYF. DNA for the CDR3: TGTGCCTGGACCCTTGAAGGGGGACACGAGCAGTACTTC.

The chain is built from TRBV11-2 and TRBJ2-6, with D possibly being TRBD1 (5 bases). The germline CDR1 and CDR2 sequences are SGHAT and FQNNGV. The CDR3 totals 15 residues. The ends were cut back, 3 bases at V and 4 bases at J, with 10 bases in the middle. In nucleotides, the CDR3 is TGTGCCAGCAGCTTCTCAGGGCCCGGGGCCAACGTCCTGACTTTC. Protein sequence: CASSFSGPGANVLTF.

The V gene is TRBV9, the J gene TRBJ2-1, with a tentative D call TRBD2 (5 bases). The CDR3 runs 15 residues. The germline V and J ends were trimmed by 4 bases and 3 bases, with 14 bases remaining between them. Per germline, CDR1 SGDLS and CDR2 YYNGEE. CDR3 in DNA: TGTGCCAGCAGCAAGGGCGGGCAGATCTACAATGAGCAGTTCTTC. Protein product: CASSKGGQIYNEQFF.

This clone was seen a single time. The chain is built from TRBV6-1 and TRBJ2-7; D tentatively fits TRBD1 or TRBD2 (6 bases each). Germline CDR1 is MNHNS and CDR2 is SASEGT. CDR3 length: 19 residues. V was clipped by 1 base and J by 0 bases, with 22 bases between them. As DNA, the CDR3 is TGTGCCAGCAGTGAAGATCACTACCCCCAGGGGAGGAACTCCTACGAGCAGTACTTC. Translated: CASSEDHYPQGRNSYEQYF.

The chain employs TRBV10-2 and TRBJ1-1; D ambiguous. This CDR3 has 15 amino acids. The germline V gene encodes CDR1 WSHSY and CDR2 SAAADI. The V and J ends lost 0 bases and 1 base respectively, with 9 bases between them. As DNA, the CDR3 is TGCGCCAGCAGTGAGTCGTTCTTTGGGAACACTGAAGCTTTCTTT. This codes for CASSESFFGNTEAFF.

V gene TRBV27 combines with J gene TRBJ1-2; 7 bases align to TRBD1. CDR1 and CDR2 from the germline V gene are MNHEY and SMNVEV (reference sequence). V was pared by 2 bases and J by 4 bases, with 13 bases of the junction left unmatched. This CDR3 spans 17 amino acids. For the CDR3, the DNA is TGTGCCAGCAGTTTAGCCCGAGGGGGCGAAGGAATCTATGGCTACACCTTC. It encodes CASSLARGGEGIYGYTF.

The CDR3 bases are TGTGCCAGCAGCTGGCAGGGCGCTGAAGCTTTCTTT. The encoded protein is CASSWQGAEAFF. The rearrangement joins TRBV7-9 to TRBJ1-1; the D gene is possibly TRBD1 (5 bases). CDR3 length equals 12 residues. Germline lookup yields CDR1 SEHNR and CDR2 FQNEAQ (reference sequence). V was clipped by 4 bases and J by 6 bases, with 9 bases between them.

The V and J genes are TRBV7-9 and TRBJ1-6; a weak D match, TRBD1 (6 bases). The germline V and J ends were trimmed by 6 bases and 8 bases, with 17 bases remaining between them. The CDR3 is made up of 15 amino acids. Germline V gene lookup returns CDR1 SEHNR and CDR2 FQNEAQ (reference sequence). CDR3 in amino acids: CASSSVPGVDSPLHF. CDR3 DNA sequence: TGTGCCAGCAGTTCGGTCCCAGGGGTGGATTCACCCCTCCACTTT.

The chain employs TRBV4-3 and TRBJ1-1, with 12 bases identical to TRBD1. Germline lookup yields CDR1 LGHNA and CDR2 YSLEER. V was clipped by 1 base and J by 6 bases; unmatched bases: 12. The CDR3 covers 18 residues. CDR3 protein: CASSQVTPGQGASAEAFF. CDR3 in DNA: TGCGCCAGCAGCCAAGTTACACCGGGACAGGGGGCGTCGGCTGAAGCTTTCTTT.

The chain couples TRBV29-1 to TRBJ2-7, with a possible D match to TRBD1 (7 bases). Germline loops: CDR1 SQVTM, CDR2 ANQGSEA. The CDR3 sequence is 15 residues long. Trimming took off 0 bases at V and 2 bases at J, with 14 bases between the two ends. CDR3 protein: CSVEDDTGEAYEQYF. The CDR3, as DNA: TGCAGCGTTGAAGATGATACAGGGGAGGCCTACGAGCAGTACTTC.

This chain links TRBV2 with TRBJ1-1; tentative D call: TRBD1 (6 bases). Germline CDR1 and CDR2: SNHLY and FYNNEI. The V end was cut by 8 bases, the J end by 1 base, with 17 bases between. The length of the CDR3 is 15 residues. The CDR3 DNA sequence: TGTGCCAGCGTAACTAAAACAGGGTCGAACACTGAAGCTTTCTTT. Encoded protein: CASVTKTGSNTEAFF.

This clone was detected once. V gene TRBV5-1 combines with J gene TRBJ1-4; D unclear. Trimming cost V 4 bases and J 6 bases, with 10 bases left between them. The CDR3 contains 13 residues. The germline CDR1 and CDR2 sequences are SGHRS and YFSETQ. CDR3 loop: CASSRDWDEKLFF. The CDR3 coding sequence is TGCGCCAGCAGCAGGGATTGGGATGAAAAACTGTTTTTT.

Concerning this clone: At the DNA level, this CDR3 is encoded by other sequences in the same sample as well. The J gene is TRBJ2-1, the V gene TRBV13, with 11 bases matching TRBD2. V lost 5 bases to trimming and J lost 4 bases; unmatched junction nucleotides: 4. This CDR3 has 15 amino acids. CDR1 is PRHDT and CDR2 is FYEKMQ in the germline V gene (reference sequence). CDR3 sequence: CASSLGTSGYNEQFF. The CDR3, as DNA: TGTGCCAGCAGCCTGGGGACTAGCGGTTACAATGAGCAGTTCTTC.

The DNA of the CDR3 is TGCGCCAGCATCCCGGGAGGGGCCTACGAGCAGTACTTC. Residues: CASIPGGAYEQYF. The chain links TRBV10-2 to TRBJ2-7; TRBD2 matches at 8 bases. V lost 7 bases and J lost 2; bases outside the gene matches: 4. Germline loops: CDR1 WSHSY, CDR2 SAAADI. This CDR3 region has 13 residues.

The V gene is TRBV10-2, the J gene TRBJ1-1, with D unclear. The CDR3 consists of 14 residues. V lost 1 base and J lost 6, with 12 bases in between. CDR1 is WSHSY and CDR2 is SAAADI in the germline V gene. The CDR3 reads CASSEFNGGPEAFF. The CDR3 DNA follows: TGCGCCAGCAGTGAGTTTAATGGAGGTCCTGAAGCTTTCTTT.

The chain uses TRBV7-9 and TRBJ2-3, with a weak D call TRBD2 (5 bases). The germline V gene encodes CDR1 SEHNR and CDR2 FQNEAQ (reference sequence). The CDR3 totals 12 residues. Trimming pared 8 bases from V and 3 bases from J, leaving 9 bases between. Here the CDR3 DNA reads TGTGCCAGCTGGACGGGGACAGATACGCAGTATTTT. It translates to CASWTGTDTQYF.

The genes are TRBV29-1 and TRBJ1-1; 8 bases are a match to TRBD1. V lost 7 bases, J lost 5 bases, and 6 bases stayed unmatched. This CDR3 contains 12 residues. Germline assignment: CDR1 SQVTM and CDR2 ANQGSEA. In nucleotides, the CDR3 is TGCAGCGGGAACGGACAGGGAACTGAAGCTTTCTTT. Translation gives CSGNGQGTEAFF.

The chain employs TRBV19 and TRBJ2-1; D might be TRBD2 (6 bases). V gave up 7 bases and J gave up 5 bases, with 15 bases separating them. The CDR3 has 14 residues. The germline CDR1 and CDR2 sequences are LNHDA and SQIVND (reference sequence). The CDR3 nucleotides are TGTGCCAGTACCCTGGGGGGTTCCCACAATGAGCAGTTCTTC. Translated: CASTLGGSHNEQFF.

The chain recombines TRBV5-4 with TRBJ2-7; 8 nucleotides match TRBD2. After removal of 0 bases from V and 2 bases from J, the junction contained 1 base not matched to a gene. Germline CDR1 and CDR2: SGHNT and YYREEE (reference sequence). The CDR3 length is 14 residues. The CDR3 DNA follows: TGTGCCAGCAGCTTGGCGGGACTAGCCTACGAGCAGTACTTC. Translated: CASSLAGLAYEQYF.

CDR3 nucleotides: TGTGCCATCAGTGAAGCTAGCGGGACCCCCTACGAGCAGTACTTC. It specifies CAISEASGTPYEQYF. J is TRBJ2-7 and V is TRBV10-3, with 9 bases aligning to TRBD2. Germline loops: CDR1 ENHRY, CDR2 SYGVKD. Trimming took 3 bases from V and 2 from J; bases not matched to a gene: 5. There are 15 residues in the CDR3.

As for this clone: Other DNA sequences of this sample code for an identical CDR3. V and J are TRBV9 and TRBJ1-1, with D uncertain. Germline lookup yields CDR1 SGDLS and CDR2 YYNGEE. CDR3 length: 13 amino acids. The ends were cut back, 4 bases at V and 5 bases at J, with 12 bases in the middle. CDR3 sequence: CASSPTGGTEAFF. In DNA form, the CDR3 reads TGTGCCAGCAGCCCAACCGGTGGGACTGAAGCTTTCTTT.